This T cell receptor (beta chain) was observed in a study of blood T cell repertoires in COVID-19. About the study: In each case, the material was cDNA or gDNA derived from T cells, B-cell-depleted T cells, or PBMCs.

Generated by immunoSEQ multiplex PCR, the TCRdb table keeps only in-frame clones and is missing some. The table has 70,000 to 100,000 clones, 88% seen once. Sequenced material: peripheral blood. The sequence was obtained from a human donor in a cohort sampled during active COVID-19.

CDR3 protein: CASSLTSGAWETQYF. DNA for the CDR3: TGTGCCAGCAGCTTGACTAGCGGGGCATGGGAGACCCAGTACTTC. The rearrangement joins TRBV5-6 to TRBJ2-5; 10 bases match TRBD2. CDR1 SGHDT and CDR2 YYEEEE come from the germline V gene. The V and J ends lost 1 base and 5 bases, in that order; junction bases with no gene match: 5. The CDR3 consists of 15 residues.